Presented here are 21 T cell receptor beta chains from one specimen sequenced in a study of shared clonotypes between healthy human individuals. Data came from immunoSEQ multiplex PCR; TCRdb stores just in-frame clones and leaves some out. The sample has around 990,000 clones; about 72% are singletons. The source material was memory CD4+ T cells from PBMCs. This sample's subset: CD45RA-negative fraction. Source of these receptors: a man between 18 and 35 years old in good health. Some clones in this sample may be carry-over from other donors' samples.

The V gene is TRBV4-2, the J gene TRBJ2-7, with TRBD2 as a possible D gene (6 bases). Trimming shortened V by 2 bases and J by 0 bases, and 11 bases separated the two germline ends. From germline, CDR1 is LGHNA and CDR2 YNFKEQ. The length of the CDR3 is 15 residues. CDR3 loop: CASSQSSASSYEQYF. The CDR3 DNA follows: TGTGCCAGCAGCCAATCTAGCGCGAGCTCCTACGAGCAGTACTTC.

This sequence joins TRBV28 and TRBJ2-7; D unresolved. CDR3 length: 14 residues. Germline assignment: CDR1 MDHEN and CDR2 SYDVKM. Trimming cost V 4 bases and J 2 bases, with 12 bases left between them. The CDR3 DNA is TGTGCCAGCAGTTCTAGGACCAGTACCTACGAGCAGTACTTC. Translation gives CASSSRTSTYEQYF.

The chain uses TRBV4-1 and TRBJ2-2; D gene ambiguous. The CDR3 is 16 amino acids. Germline loops: CDR1 MGHRA, CDR2 YSYEKL. V lost 6 bases and J 2 bases, leaving 16 bases between the germline ends. As DNA, the CDR3 is TGCGCCAGCAGTCCTGGAATCAGATTCAACACCGGGGAGCTGTTTTTT. Amino acids: CASSPGIRFNTGELFF.

This clone appeared a single time. The rearrangement links TRBV19 to TRBJ1-3; D is perhaps TRBD1 (6 bases). Germline loops: CDR1 LNHDA, CDR2 SQIVND (reference sequence). This CDR3 spans 15 amino acids. Trimming shortened V by 5 bases and J by 3 bases, and 14 bases separated the two germline ends. CDR3 in amino acids: CASSVTGRGGNTIYF. CDR3 coding DNA: TGTGCCAGTAGTGTTACAGGGCGAGGTGGAAACACCATATATTTT.

There are a few counts of this clone. The J gene is TRBJ2-1, the V gene TRBV5-4; 9 bases match TRBD2. This CDR3 has 15 amino acids. V shed 3 bases, J shed 6 bases, and the junction held 7 bases outside the gene matches. Per germline, CDR1 SGHNT and CDR2 YYREEE (reference sequence). CDR3 protein: CASSYEREAGNEQFF. The CDR3 bases are TGTGCCAGCAGCTATGAGCGGGAGGCAGGCAATGAGCAGTTCTTC.

In this sample, this clone turned up many times. The J gene is TRBJ2-3, the V gene TRBV7-9; 14 bases fit TRBD2. The CDR3 loop spans 16 amino acids. Germline assignment: CDR1 SEHNR and CDR2 FQNEAQ (reference sequence). V lost 5 bases, J lost 4 bases, and 5 bases stayed unmatched. For the CDR3, the DNA is TGTGCCAGCAGCCCTGGACTAGCGGGAGGTTCAGATACGCAGTATTTT. Its protein product is CASSPGLAGGSDTQYF.

The rearrangement links TRBV30 to TRBJ2-3; no clear D gene. The CDR3 runs to 14 residues. Germline V gene lookup returns CDR1 GTSNPN and CDR2 SVGIG (reference sequence). V lost 0 bases, J lost 0 bases, and 7 bases lay in between. DNA for the CDR3: TGTGCCTGGAGTGTTCTACAGAGCACAGATACGCAGTATTTT. It is translated as CAWSVLQSTDTQYF.

The chain uses TRBV7-9 and TRBJ2-7; TRBD1 aligns across 9 bases. The V gene end was trimmed by 4 bases and the J gene end by 2 bases; junction bases not matched to a gene: 9. Germline V gene sequence: CDR1 SEHNR, CDR2 FQNEAQ (reference sequence). CDR3 size: 16 residues. This CDR3 reads CASSYKQGAIAYEQYF. Here the CDR3 DNA reads TGTGCCAGCAGCTATAAACAGGGGGCGATTGCCTACGAGCAGTACTTC.

The genes are TRBV10-1 and TRBJ2-2; tentative D call: TRBD2 (6 bases). CDR1 and CDR2 (germline): WNHNN, SYGVQD (reference sequence). V gave up 5 bases and J gave up 3 bases, with 13 bases separating them. The CDR3 has 15 amino acids. The CDR3 region is CASSPGTLDTGELFF. The CDR3, as DNA: TGCGCCAGCAGTCCCGGGACTTTAGACACCGGGGAGCTGTTTTTT.

This clone occurred a few times. This sequence joins TRBV28 and TRBJ1-1; D is unclear. V was cut by 10 bases and J by 1 base, with 16 bases left in between. CDR3 length: 14 residues. CDR1 and CDR2 from the germline V gene are MDHEN and SYDVKM. The CDR3 DNA follows: TGTGCCATCACGGAACGGACGTCGAACACTGAAGCTTTCTTT. Protein sequence: CAITERTSNTEAFF.

The J gene is TRBJ2-1, the V gene TRBV10-1; the D is unclear. V lost 11 bases, J lost 12 bases, and 8 bases lay in between. The CDR3 totals 8 residues. CDR1 is WNHNN and CDR2 is SYGVQD in the germline V gene (reference sequence). This chain's CDR3 is CALYGQFF. CDR3 DNA: TGCGCCCTATATGGGCAGTTCTTC.

The rearrangement uses TRBV27 and TRBJ2-3; 13 bases fit TRBD2. The CDR3 is 16 residues long. J lost 4 bases, V lost 3 bases, and 4 bases had no gene match. CDR1 MNHEY and CDR2 SMNVEV come from the germline V gene (reference sequence). The CDR3 loop is CASSFRTSGRSDTQYF. DNA for the CDR3: TGTGCCAGCAGTTTCCGGACTAGCGGGAGATCAGATACGCAGTATTTT.

This clone occurred a few times. The chain couples TRBV25-1 to TRBJ1-2, with D possibly being TRBD1 (6 bases). CDR3 length: 16 residues. V lost 0 bases and J 4 bases, leaving 15 bases between the germline ends. Germline-derived CDR1 and CDR2 are MGHDK and SYGVNS. The CDR3 DNA reads TGTGCCAGCAGTGAATATAATCCCAGCAGGGGCTATGGCTACACCTTC. Translated, it gives CASSEYNPSRGYGYTF.

V usage is TRBV19 and J usage is TRBJ2-1; 12 bases map to TRBD2. Per germline, CDR1 LNHDA and CDR2 SQIVND (reference sequence). CDR3 length equals 16 residues. V dropped 7 bases and J dropped 0; count of bases not matched to a gene: 4. The CDR3, as DNA: TGTGCCAGTACCCGGACTAGCGGGAACTCCTACAATGAGCAGTTCTTC. It encodes CASTRTSGNSYNEQFF.

V gene TRBV9 combines with J gene TRBJ2-3, with TRBD2 identical over 13 bases. Germline lookup yields CDR1 SGDLS and CDR2 YYNGEE. This CDR3 spans 19 amino acids. J gave up 5 bases and V 0 bases, and 12 bases lay outside the gene matches. The CDR3 nucleotides read TGTGCCAGCAGCGTAGGTCTCACACCGGGACTAGCGGGAAAAGATACGCAGTATTTT. Protein product: CASSVGLTPGLAGKDTQYF.

This chain links TRBV28 with TRBJ1-4; TRBD1 matches 7 bases. Germline CDR1 MDHEN, CDR2 SYDVKM. V dropped 9 bases and J dropped 0; count of bases not matched to a gene: 4. CDR3 length: 14 amino acids. The CDR3 spells CASQGVATNEKLFF. As DNA, the CDR3 is TGTGCCAGTCAGGGGGTTGCAACTAATGAAAAACTGTTTTTT.

The rearrangement joins TRBV5-4 to TRBJ2-3; D remains ambiguous. This CDR3 has 14 amino acids. Germline V gene sequence: CDR1 SGHNT, CDR2 YYREEE (reference sequence). The ends were cut back, 4 bases at V and 3 bases at J, with 12 bases in the middle. CDR3 residues: CASSPVPLTDTQYF. CDR3 DNA: TGTGCCAGCAGCCCTGTTCCACTAACAGATACGCAGTATTTT.

The genes are TRBV7-2 and TRBJ1-5; weak D call: TRBD1 (5 bases). Trimming pared 6 bases from V and 9 bases from J, leaving 12 bases between. Germline CDR1 SGHTA, CDR2 FQGNSA. This CDR3 is built from 12 residues. The CDR3: CASRSNQGPQHF. The CDR3 bases are TGTGCCAGCAGATCTAACCAGGGGCCCCAGCATTTT.

This clone was seen more than once but under ten times. The chain joins TRBV2 to TRBJ1-5, with a possible D match to TRBD1 (6 bases). Germline V gene lookup returns CDR1 SNHLY and CDR2 FYNNEI. V was shortened by 3 bases and J by 7 bases, with 13 bases between the two germline ends. This CDR3 spans 14 amino acids. The CDR3 loop is CASSEQTGYQPQHF. The CDR3 nucleotides read TGTGCCAGCAGTGAGCAGACAGGATACCAGCCCCAGCATTTT.

The V gene is TRBV6-1, the J gene TRBJ1-3; TRBD1 might be the D (5 bases). Germline CDR1 MNHNS, CDR2 SASEGT. The CDR3 is 15 amino acids. Trimming took 3 bases from V and 6 from J, leaving 15 bases between them. This chain's CDR3 is CASSERQPGPNTIYF. The CDR3, as DNA: TGTGCCAGCAGTGAGCGACAGCCCGGCCCAAACACCATATATTTT.

This chain joins TRBV19 and TRBJ1-5, with TRBD1 identical over 9 bases. V lost 6 bases to trimming and J lost 1 base; unmatched junction nucleotides: 4. The CDR3 runs 15 residues. Germline V gene data show CDR1 as LNHDA and CDR2 as SQIVND (reference sequence). DNA for the CDR3: TGTGCCAGTAGGACAGGGGGAGGGAGCAATCAGCCCCAGCATTTT. This translates into CASRTGGGSNQPQHF.